Sequencing of this T cell receptor beta chain was carried out in a study of OX40 agonist ivuxolimab in advanced cancers. Findings and limits, study-wide: Some nonresponders additionally presented with little normalized T-cell clonal expansion.

The germline V gene has CDR1 SEHNR and CDR2 FQNEAQ (reference sequence). The ends were cut back, 5 bases at V and 1 base at J, with 6 bases in the middle. The CDR3 contains 12 residues. No patient had autoimmune disease or received systemic immunosuppression. The data were produced by immunoSEQ multiplex PCR, yet TCRdb's version contains in-frame clones alone and is incomplete. Of 20,000 or so clones listed, around 80% are singletons. On this clone itself: Its target is not known.

Here the sequenced sample was CD4+ or CD8+ T cells sorted from blood, taken in a trial of the OX40 agonist ivuxolimab. J is TRBJ2-7 and V is TRBV7-9, with D unresolved. The origin of this receptor is an adult with an advanced solid tumor such as melanoma, head and neck, liver or kidney cancer. CDR3 bases: TGTGCCAGCAGCCGTCGGTCCTACGAGCAGTACTTC. It specifies CASSRRSYEQYF. Full variable domain (missing parts from reference TRBV7-9 and TRBJ2-7): DTGVSQNPRHKITKRGQNVTFRCDPISEHNRLYWYRQTLGQGPEFLTYFQNEAQLEKSRLLSDRFSAERPKGSFSTLEIQRTEQGDSAMYLCASSRRSYEQYFGPGTRLTVT.